Reported below is one T cell receptor beta chain. Antigen unknown. This sample stems from a study of post-analysis software for immune sequencing data. Across the whole study: Relapsing-remitting, secondary progressive and progressive-relapsing forms made up the multiple sclerosis disease courses. Notes on the study in general: Under the F measure, samples that were prepared in one batch clustered strongly together. Comparison of patients with controls showed roughly five TRBV segments more frequent in patients, TRBV5-6, TRBV5-1 and TRBV20-1 among them.

Deletions cut 4 bases from V and 1 base from J, with 15 bases between. This CDR3 is built from 16 residues. The library was made from cDNA and included unique molecular identifiers. MiXCR, applied by TCRdb to the PCR reads, yields one record per CDR3 protein. Of roughly 540,000 distinct CDR3 sequences detected, under 40% appear once; the ten largest clones hold 5% to 6%. Sequencing input: blood. This TCR came from a girl aged 2 to 17 with multiple sclerosis. The gene calls are TRBV12-3 or TRBV12-4 and TRBJ2-3; D assignment may be TRBD1 or TRBD2 (5 bases each). CDR3 sequence: CASSSLDGAGTDTQYF. The CDR3 DNA reads TGTGCCAGCAGTTCCCTGGACGGGGCGGGCACAGATACGCAGTATTTT.